The text below deals with one T cell receptor (beta chain). Its antigen remains unknown. These data are taken from a study of a mutant IDH1 vaccine in newly diagnosed glioma. Study-level background: Across weeks 1, 3, 5, 7, 11, 15, 19 and 23, patients received a vaccination each time, eight in all.

Assay: immunoSEQ multiplex PCR; the TCRdb copy retains only in-frame clones and omits some. The table shows 30,000 to 40,000 clones, with roughly 56% occurring only once. Time point in this sample: week 5, during vaccination. In every dose of vaccine, 300 ug of mutant IDH1 20-mer peptide was given alongside topical imiquimod. Trimming pared 8 bases from V and 3 bases from J, leaving 12 bases between. Germline values: CDR1 SGHRS, CDR2 YFSETQ. The CDR3 is 13 amino acids. The clonotype originates from a woman aged 18-29 years with glioma. The sequenced sample was PBMCs, obtained from a glioma patient whose treatment included an IDH1 peptide vaccine. The chain joins TRBV5-1 to TRBJ1-5; D uncertain. DNA of the CDR3: TGCGCCAGTTCAAAGACTATCAATCAGCCCCAGCATTTT. Protein sequence: CASSKTINQPQHF.